This TCR beta chain was captured in a study of cytomegalovirus exposure and HLA in healthy donors. On the study more broadly: Among the approximately 400 genotyped donors, about 81% were placed in the Caucasian-associated ancestry cluster.

Likely unrecorded immune exposures existed in these nominally healthy donors. Overall study findings and caveats: Upon later analysis, TCR association rates were observed to vary by HLA locus, being highest for DRB1 and lowest for HLA-C.

J was trimmed by 4 bases and V by 1 base; bases with no gene match: 19. Per germline, CDR1 LNHDA and CDR2 SQIVND (reference sequence). This CDR3 region has 21 residues. Both 60 Vbeta primers and 13 Jbeta primers went into the PCR. TCRdb's table, derived via immunoSEQ multiplex PCR, lists solely in-frame clones and lacks some. The table shows about 140,000 clones, with 55% to 80% occurring only once. This clone was found once. Its antigen is unknown. The TCR originated in a human donor in good health. V gene TRBV19 combines with J gene TRBJ1-2, with TRBD1 identical over 12 bases. Sequenced: PBMCs. This chain's CDR3 is CASSIGSSRGTGGFVGYGYTF. CDR3 nucleotides: TGTGCCAGTAGTATAGGGAGCTCGAGAGGGACAGGGGGCTTCGTAGGCTATGGCTACACCTTC. Complete variable domain (other parts from reference TRBV19 and TRBJ1-2): DGGITQSPKYLFRKEGQNVTLSCEQNLNHDAMYWYRQDPGQGLRLIYYSQIVNDFQKGDIAEGYSVSREKKESFPLTVTSAQKNPTAFYLCASSIGSSRGTGGFVGYGYTFGSGTRLTVV.